This is a list of T cell receptor beta chains from one sample in a study of cytomegalovirus exposure and HLA in healthy donors. Using immunoSEQ multiplex PCR, the repertoire was profiled, and TCRdb retains in-frame clones only, with some absent. The table records 110,000 to 150,000 clones, 73% of them present only once. Specimen: PBMCs. The receptors derive from a human donor in good health. CDR3s include the opening cysteine and the closing phenylalanine or tryptophan.

V: TRBV7-8
CDR3: CASSHQGDRVSYGYTF

V: TRBV10-3
CDR3: CAISESMGVNTEAFF

V: TRBV7-3
CDR3: CASSQSAGYNEQFF

V: TRBV5-8
CDR3: CASSPGQGAIYTEAFF

V: TRBV7-2
CDR3: CASSLKTGNTGELFF

V: TRBV2
CDR3: CASSRTGGQRSYNSPLHF

V: TRBV5-4
CDR3: CASSLLRGNEQFF

V: TRBV7-8
CDR3: CASSKWGLRNQPQHF

V: TRBV6-1
CDR3: CASRTPGQGWWPQHF

V: TRBV15
CDR3: CATSRSRDYRYEQYF

V: TRBV7-7
CDR3: CASSSGLQETQYF

V: TRBV4-2
CDR3: CASSLSGGRNEQYF

V: TRBV2
CDR3: CASRNSVRPEGFF

V: TRBV7-8
CDR3: CASSSTGQPQHF

V: TRBV19
CDR3: CASSYLLPVGSPLHF

V: TRBV10-3
CDR3: CAINQGSDTQYF

V: TRBV7-9
CDR3: CASGWDSTYEQYF

V: TRBV5-1
CDR3: CASSPGLAAVLEQFF

V: TRBV27
CDR3: CASSFGQGYEQYF

V: TRBV18
CDR3: CASFTTRDRQETQYF